This T cell receptor beta chain came from a study of blood T cell repertoires in COVID-19. Study-wide context: Sites across the United States, Italy and Spain contributed samples from acute and convalescent COVID-19. PBMCs, B-cell-depleted T cells, or T cells provided the cDNA or gDNA that made up the material.

Trimming took 0 bases from V and 8 from J, leaving 8 bases between them. This CDR3 is 13 amino acids long. The germline gives CDR1 SGHTA, CDR2 FQGNSA. In the original processing: By means of reference gene primer amplification, nucleated cell counts were estimated. Clones were read by immunoSEQ multiplex PCR, and TCRdb kept only the in-frame ones, dropping some. Clonal size and the V and J genes are those of that table, whereas D and trimming came from the DNA. The sample lists 9,100 or so clones, 65% to 90% occurring once. The chain is built from TRBV7-2 and TRBJ2-1; tentatively, D is TRBD2 (6 bases). This receptor was identified in a human donor with active COVID-19. The donor label of this sample is uncertain. Sequencing was performed on peripheral blood. The CDR3: CASSLAWGDEQFF. The CDR3 DNA reads TGTGCCAGCAGCTTAGCGTGGGGGGATGAGCAGTTCTTC.